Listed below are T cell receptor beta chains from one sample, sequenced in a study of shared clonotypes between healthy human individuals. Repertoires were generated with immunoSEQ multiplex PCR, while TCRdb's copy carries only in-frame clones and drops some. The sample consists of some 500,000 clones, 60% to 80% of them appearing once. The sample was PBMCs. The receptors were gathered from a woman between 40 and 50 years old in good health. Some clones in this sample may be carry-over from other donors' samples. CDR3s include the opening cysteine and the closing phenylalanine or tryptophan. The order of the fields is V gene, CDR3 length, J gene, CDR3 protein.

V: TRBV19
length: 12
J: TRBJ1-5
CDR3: CASSIGLQPQHF

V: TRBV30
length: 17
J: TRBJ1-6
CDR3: CACRTAGGSSYNSPLHF

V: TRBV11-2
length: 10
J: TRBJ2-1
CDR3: CASSFGEQFF

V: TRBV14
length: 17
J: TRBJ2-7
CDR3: CASSQVLDPLGSYEQYF

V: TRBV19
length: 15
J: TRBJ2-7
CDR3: CASSIAASGPGEQYF

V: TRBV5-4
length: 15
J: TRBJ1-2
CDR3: CASSPGDRTGTGYTF

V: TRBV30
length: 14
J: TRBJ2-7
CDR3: CAWSAYGTGREQYF

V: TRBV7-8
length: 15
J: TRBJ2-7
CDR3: CASSWTSGGTYEQYF

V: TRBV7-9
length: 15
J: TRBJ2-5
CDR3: CASSLVGLAGETQYF

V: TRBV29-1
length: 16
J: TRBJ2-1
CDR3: CSVGRLGGGLYNEQFF

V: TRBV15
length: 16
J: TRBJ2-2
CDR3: CATSREHSIYTGELFF

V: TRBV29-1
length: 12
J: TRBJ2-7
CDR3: CSATLGPSEQYF

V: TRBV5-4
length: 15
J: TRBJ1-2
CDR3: CASSARTRGNYGYTF

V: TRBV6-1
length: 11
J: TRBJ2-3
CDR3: CASSPTDTQYF

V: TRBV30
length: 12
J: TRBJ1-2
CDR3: CAWSWDTYGYTF

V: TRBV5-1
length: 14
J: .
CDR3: CASSLTQGIYEQYF

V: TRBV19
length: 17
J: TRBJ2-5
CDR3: CASSPGLGGGRQETQYF

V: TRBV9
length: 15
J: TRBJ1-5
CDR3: CASSRGGAPNQPQHF

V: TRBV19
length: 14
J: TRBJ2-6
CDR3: CASKGAPGANVLTF

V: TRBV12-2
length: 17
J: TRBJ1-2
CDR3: CASRLVLTGTGHYGYTF

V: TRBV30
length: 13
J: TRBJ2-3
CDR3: CAWSVNRADTQYF

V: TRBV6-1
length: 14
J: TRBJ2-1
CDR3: CAGSLAGASNEQFF

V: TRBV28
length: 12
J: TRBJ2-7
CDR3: CASSLTEGEQYF

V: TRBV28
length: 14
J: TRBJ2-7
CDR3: CASTSPNPSYEQYF

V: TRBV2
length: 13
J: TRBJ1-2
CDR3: CASSTTGTSGYTF

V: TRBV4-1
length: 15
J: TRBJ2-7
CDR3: CASSQPGQGVFEQYF

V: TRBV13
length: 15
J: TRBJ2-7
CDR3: CASSFRGGLGNEQYF

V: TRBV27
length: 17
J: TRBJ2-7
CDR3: CASSLDRAGFRSYEQYF

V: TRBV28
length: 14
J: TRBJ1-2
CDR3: CASSDVPGNDGYTF

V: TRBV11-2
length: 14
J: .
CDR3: CASSLLRKQYEQYF

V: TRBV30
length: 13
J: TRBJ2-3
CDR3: CAWMNWGADTQYF